Following are 27 T cell receptor beta chains from one sample sequenced in a study of cytomegalovirus exposure and HLA in healthy donors. The primer mix had 60 Vbeta and 13 Jbeta primers. Assay used: immunoSEQ multiplex PCR; TCRdb lists only in-frame clones, some missing. The table shows roughly 150,000 clones, with 60% to 80% occurring only once. The sequenced material came from PBMCs. Every receptor here comes from a man aged 30 to 39 in good health and CMV-seronegative.

The J gene is TRBJ2-2, the V gene TRBV30, with 15 bases fitting TRBD2. Germline V CDR1 and CDR2: GTSNPN, SVGIG (reference sequence). V gave up 1 base and J gave up 0 bases; unmatched junction bases: 3. This CDR3 comprises 18 residues. The CDR3 DNA sequence: TGTGCCTGGAGTGGGACTAGCGGGAGGGCCTCGAACACCGGGGAGCTGTTTTTT. This codes for CAWSGTSGRASNTGELFF.

The chain is built from TRBV4-1 and TRBJ2-1; tentatively, D is TRBD1 (7 bases). V lost 4 bases and J 8 bases, leaving 21 bases between the germline ends. Germline loops: CDR1 MGHRA, CDR2 YSYEKL. This CDR3 is 16 amino acids long. The CDR3 region is CASSPKRGTVEDEQFF. The CDR3 DNA sequence: TGCGCCAGCAGCCCAAAACGCGGGACAGTGGAAGATGAGCAGTTCTTC.

The chain combines TRBV9 with TRBJ1-6; D might be TRBD1 (6 bases). V shed 2 bases and J shed 7 bases, with 13 bases lying between them. The germline CDR1 and CDR2 sequences are SGDLS and YYNGEE. The CDR3 runs 15 residues. CDR3 in DNA: TGTGCCAGCAGCGTCCAAACAGGGACCAATTCACCCCTCCACTTT. The encoded protein is CASSVQTGTNSPLHF.

The gene calls are TRBV7-2 and TRBJ1-1; D remains ambiguous. CDR3 length equals 15 residues. Germline loops: CDR1 SGHTA, CDR2 FQGNSA. The ends were cut back, 2 bases at V and 4 bases at J, with 14 bases in the middle. CDR3 sequence: CASSLSGPASTEAFF. The CDR3 region has the DNA TGTGCCAGCAGCTTAAGCGGACCGGCGAGCACTGAAGCTTTCTTT.

This clone was picked up a small number of times. The chain employs TRBV4-1 and TRBJ2-7; no firm D call. This CDR3 is built from 15 residues. Trimming removed 0 bases from V and 2 bases from J, with 11 bases in between. CDR1 and CDR2 (germline): MGHRA, YSYEKL. The CDR3 here is CASSQDLGYPYEQYF. CDR3 nucleotides: TGCGCCAGCAGCCAAGATCTGGGCTACCCCTACGAGCAGTACTTC.

The table lists this clone with a count of one. J is TRBJ1-1 and V is TRBV19; D is unresolved. Germline-derived CDR1 and CDR2 are LNHDA and SQIVND (reference sequence). The V gene lost 3 bases and the J gene lost 6 bases, with 11 bases spanning the gap. The CDR3 sequence is 13 residues long. CDR3 residues: CASSIQGSSEAFF. As DNA, the CDR3 is TGTGCCAGTAGTATCCAAGGGAGCTCTGAAGCTTTCTTT.

The chain combines TRBV28 with TRBJ2-1; unclear D gene. The V end lost 5 bases, the J end lost 14 bases, and 13 bases lay between the germline ends. The length of the CDR3 is 11 residues. The V gene's germline CDR1 is MDHEN and CDR2 SYDVKM. The CDR3 DNA reads TGTGCCAGCAGTATAAGAGAGTCCGAGTTCTTC. Translating it yields CASSIRESEFF.

The chain is built from TRBV10-3 and TRBJ2-7; 8 nucleotides agree with TRBD1. Trimming cost V 6 bases and J 0 bases; bases outside gene matches: 16. Germline assignment: CDR1 ENHRY and CDR2 SYGVKD. The CDR3 sequence is 18 residues long. As DNA, the CDR3 is TGTGCCATCAGCCTCGGACAGGGCTCAACGTTAAGCTCCTACGAGCAGTACTTC. This translates into CAISLGQGSTLSSYEQYF.

This sequence joins TRBV6-5 and TRBJ2-7; no reliable D call. Trimming removed 6 bases from V and 0 bases from J, with 9 bases in between. The CDR3 extends over 13 amino acids. The germline V gene has CDR1 MNHEY and CDR2 SVGAGI. The DNA of the CDR3 is TGTGCCAGCAGCCCTACTATCTCCTACGAGCAGTACTTC. Translating it yields CASSPTISYEQYF.

V and J are TRBV28 and TRBJ1-2; D is perhaps TRBD1 (6 bases). The V and J ends lost 4 bases and 0 bases respectively, with 9 bases between them. CDR3 length equals 14 residues. CDR1 and CDR2 (germline): MDHEN, SYDVKM. The CDR3 coding sequence is TGTGCCAGCAGTTCCCAGGGGTCTAACTATGGCTACACCTTC. Amino acid sequence: CASSSQGSNYGYTF.

The chain employs TRBV18 and TRBJ2-5; 10 bases map to TRBD1. The junction had 4 bases not matched to a gene; V was cut back by 8 bases and J by 4 bases. The CDR3 consists of 13 residues. Germline V CDR1 and CDR2: KGHSH, LQKENI. This CDR3 is CASVRDRGETQYF. The CDR3, as DNA: TGTGCCAGCGTCAGGGACAGGGGAGAGACCCAGTACTTC.

The rearrangement joins TRBV28 to TRBJ1-1; D call uncertain. V was trimmed by 2 bases and J by 5 bases, leaving 6 bases between them. CDR1 is MDHEN, CDR2 SYDVKM, per germline. This CDR3 is built from 12 residues. The CDR3, as DNA: TGTGCCAGCAGTTTAGGGGAGACTGAAGCTTTCTTT. This translates into CASSLGETEAFF.

The chain has TRBV7-2 and TRBJ2-1; 7 nucleotides align to TRBD1. This CDR3 has 13 residues. Germline V gene lookup returns CDR1 SGHTA and CDR2 FQGNSA. The V segment lost 5 bases and the J segment 7 bases; nucleotides outside the gene matches: 5. CDR3 loop: CASSQGQFNEQFF. As DNA, the CDR3 is TGTGCCAGCAGCCAGGGACAGTTTAATGAGCAGTTCTTC.

The CDR3 sequence is CASSESGGYYGYTF. Written as DNA, the CDR3 is TGTGCCAGCAGTGAGTCAGGGGGCTACTATGGCTACACCTTC. V and J are TRBV6-1 and TRBJ1-2; 8 bases map to TRBD1. Trimming at V came to 3 bases and at J to 3 bases, leaving 3 bases not matched to a gene. The CDR3 is 14 amino acids. CDR1 is MNHNS, CDR2 SASEGT, per germline.

This chain joins TRBV10-1 and TRBJ2-1; 8 nucleotides match TRBD1. CDR1 and CDR2 from the germline V gene are WNHNN and SYGVQD (reference sequence). The V segment lost 8 bases and the J segment 7 bases; nucleotides outside the gene matches: 10. This CDR3 comprises 14 residues. Written as DNA, the CDR3 is TGCGCCAGCTTTAACAGGGGGGCGTGGAATGAGCAGTTCTTC. It codes for CASFNRGAWNEQFF.

The sample holds a few counts of this clone. The chain recombines TRBV5-1 with TRBJ1-1; 7 nucleotides agree with TRBD1. The CDR3 loop spans 15 amino acids. Looked up from germline, CDR1 is SGHRS and CDR2 is YFSETQ. Unmatched junction bases numbered 15, after V lost 6 bases and J lost 7 bases. CDR3 protein: CASNYYRDSINEAFF. As DNA, the CDR3 is TGCGCCAGCAATTACTACCGGGACAGTATTAATGAAGCTTTCTTT. Full variable domain (outside the CDR3, taken from reference TRBV5-1 and TRBJ1-1): KAGVTQTPRYLIKTRGQQVTLSCSPISGHRSVSWYQQTPGQGLQFLFEYFSETQRNKGNFPGRFSGRQFSNSRSEMNVSTLELGDSALYLCASNYYRDSINEAFFGQGTRLTVV.

This chain uses TRBV28 with TRBJ1-1, with D possibly matching TRBD1 (6 bases). The CDR3 has 12 residues. Germline V CDR1 and CDR2: MDHEN, SYDVKM. The V end was cut by 10 bases, the J end by 9 bases, with 18 bases between. CDR3 nucleotides: TGTGCCACCCTATACCAGGGGCCTAAAGCTTTCTTT. It specifies CATLYQGPKAFF.

The rearrangement links TRBV25-1 to TRBJ2-1, with TRBD2 identical over 8 bases. Trimming at V came to 6 bases and at J to 8 bases, leaving 9 bases not matched to a gene. Per germline, CDR1 MGHDK and CDR2 SYGVNS. This CDR3 spans 14 amino acids. For the CDR3, the DNA is TGTGCCAGCAGACAAAGCGGGGGAGGGGATGAGCAGTTCTTC. It yields the protein CASRQSGGGDEQFF. The full variable domain, in which reference TRBV25-1 and TRBJ2-1 provide the parts outside the CDR3, is EADIYQTPRYLVIGTGKKITLECSQTMGHDKMYWYQQDPGMELHLIHYSYGVNSTEKGDLSSESTVSRIRTEHFPLTLESARPSHTSQYLCASRQSGGGDEQFFGPGTRLTVL.

The V call is TRBV10-1, the J call TRBJ2-3, with TRBD2 identical over 10 bases. Germline V gives CDR1 WNHNN, CDR2 SYGVQD (reference sequence). The CDR3 runs 19 residues. Trimming took 3 bases from V and 2 from J; bases not matched to a gene: 14. CDR3 in amino acids: CASSDSLAGKPSNTDTQYF. The CDR3 nucleotides are TGCGCCAGCAGTGACTCACTAGCGGGAAAACCTTCTAACACAGATACGCAGTATTTT.

The chain is built from TRBV6-5 and TRBJ1-2, with D unclear. Trimming took off 7 bases at V and 0 bases at J, with 6 bases between the two ends. The CDR3 is 12 amino acids. The germline V gene has CDR1 MNHEY and CDR2 SVGAGI. For the CDR3, the DNA is TGTGCCAGCAAGAGGGCTAACTATGGCTACACCTTC. Amino acids: CASKRANYGYTF.

J is TRBJ2-3 and V is TRBV6-4; TRBD1 matches at 7 bases. Trimming at V came to 1 base and at J to 6 bases, leaving 7 bases not matched to a gene. The CDR3 contains 15 residues. CDR1 MRHNA and CDR2 SNTAGT come from the germline V gene. Here the CDR3 reads CASSDWDRSKDTQYF. CDR3 nucleotide sequence: TGTGCCAGCAGTGACTGGGACAGATCCAAGGATACGCAGTATTTT.

The sample holds a few counts of this clone. This chain connects TRBV5-1 to TRBJ2-2; TRBD1 agrees at 7 bases. V lost 5 bases and J lost 0; bases outside the gene matches: 7. The germline V gene encodes CDR1 SGHRS and CDR2 YFSETQ. The CDR3 is 16 residues long. CDR3 DNA: TGCGCCAGCAGACAAGAGGGGGCAGCGAACACCGGGGAGCTGTTTTTT. Translating gives CASRQEGAANTGELFF. The full variable domain, completed using reference TRBV5-1 and TRBJ2-2, is KAGVTQTPRYLIKTRGQQVTLSCSPISGHRSVSWYQQTPGQGLQFLFEYFSETQRNKGNFPGRFSGRQFSNSRSEMNVSTLELGDSALYLCASRQEGAANTGELFFGEGSRLTVL.

This sequence joins TRBV5-1 and TRBJ2-2; no definite D call. Germline lookup yields CDR1 SGHRS and CDR2 YFSETQ. V lost 1 base to trimming and J lost 2 bases, with 9 bases between them. The CDR3 covers 15 residues. CDR3 amino acids: CASSLMRGNTGELFF. The CDR3 DNA sequence: TGCGCCAGCAGCTTGATGCGCGGAAACACCGGGGAGCTGTTTTTT.

The V call is TRBV5-1, the J call TRBJ2-3; TRBD2 matches at 11 bases. The CDR3 consists of 16 residues. Germline trimming cut 0 bases from V and 4 bases from J; bases unmatched to any gene: 4. CDR1 and CDR2 from the germline V gene are SGHRS and YFSETQ. The CDR3 loop is CASSLATSGNADTQYF. Here the CDR3 DNA reads TGCGCCAGCAGCTTGGCGACTAGCGGGAATGCAGATACGCAGTATTTT.

In its sample, this clone was seen a few times. The chain combines TRBV28 with TRBJ1-5; D uncertain. This CDR3 contains 13 residues. Germline lookup yields CDR1 MDHEN and CDR2 SYDVKM. Trimming took 6 bases from V and 3 from J, leaving 9 bases between them. Here the CDR3 reads CASSTSPNQPQHF. Here the CDR3 DNA reads TGTGCCAGCAGCACAAGTCCCAATCAGCCCCAGCATTTT.

The rearrangement links TRBV5-4 to TRBJ2-7; 8 bases map to TRBD2. J lost 2 bases, V lost 3 bases, and 1 base had no gene match. CDR1 and CDR2 from the germline V gene are SGHNT and YYREEE (reference sequence). The CDR3 runs to 13 residues. The CDR3 sequence is CASSSGGPYEQYF. CDR3 in DNA: TGTGCCAGCAGCTCGGGAGGGCCCTACGAGCAGTACTTC.

CDR3 nucleotides: TGTGCCAGCAGTTACTCGAATCAGGGGGCCTATGGCTACACCTTC. The encoded protein is CASSYSNQGAYGYTF. This chain links TRBV6-5 with TRBJ1-2, with TRBD1 identical over 8 bases. Germline-derived CDR1 and CDR2 are MNHEY and SVGAGI. CDR3 length equals 15 residues. J lost 4 bases, V lost 0 bases, and 4 bases had no gene match.